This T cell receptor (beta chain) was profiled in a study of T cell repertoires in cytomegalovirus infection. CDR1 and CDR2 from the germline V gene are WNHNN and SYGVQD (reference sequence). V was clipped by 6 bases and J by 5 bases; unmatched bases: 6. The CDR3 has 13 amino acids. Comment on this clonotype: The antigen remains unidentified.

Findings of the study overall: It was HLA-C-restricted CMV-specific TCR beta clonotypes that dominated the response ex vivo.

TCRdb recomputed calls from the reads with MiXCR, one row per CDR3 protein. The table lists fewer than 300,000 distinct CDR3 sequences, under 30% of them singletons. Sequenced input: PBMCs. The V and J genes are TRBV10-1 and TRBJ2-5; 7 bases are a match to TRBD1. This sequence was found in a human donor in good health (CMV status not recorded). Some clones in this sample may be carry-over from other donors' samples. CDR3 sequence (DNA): TGCGCCAGCAGCGGACAGGTTATGGAGACCCAGTACTTC. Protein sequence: CASSGQVMETQYF.